What follows is one TCR beta chain and its context. CDR1 and CDR2 from the germline V gene are MDHEN and SYDVKM. The CDR3 covers 14 residues. Trimming cost V 6 bases and J 3 bases, with 12 bases left between them. This record belongs to a study of CD8 T cells in Susac syndrome. Sequencing of TCR beta covered CD8+ and CD4+ T cells obtained from blood. The multiple sclerosis controls consisted of treatment-naive patients with relapsing-remitting disease, either stable or active. TEMRA cells were enriched by FACS, and CD4+ and CD8+ T cells were negatively isolated. Reverse transcription of roughly 0.45 to 1 ug RNA used random hexamers. The TCR beta CDR3 was amplified by immunoSEQ multiplex PCR across 54 Vbeta, 13 Jbeta. One entry per CDR3 protein results from TCRdb running MiXCR on the immunoSEQ multiplex PCR reads. The table lists 200,000 to 250,000 distinct CDR3 sequences, 95% of them singletons.

V is TRBV28 and J is TRBJ2-1; TRBD1 or TRBD2 may be the D gene (5 bases each). This receptor was taken from a human donor with multiple sclerosis. Input material: CD4+ T cells from PBMCs. Here the CDR3 DNA reads TGTGCCAGCAGAAGGGACCAGCACTACAATGAGCAGTTCTTC. It yields the protein CASRRDQHYNEQFF.